The 15 T cell receptor beta chains below all came from one sample that was sequenced in a study of glioma-infiltrating T cells after dendritic cell vaccination. Assay used: immunoSEQ multiplex PCR; TCRdb lists only in-frame clones, some missing. Among about 38,000 clones listed, approximately 84% were seen once. Sequencing used blood, obtained before dendritic cell vaccination. The receptors come from a human donor with glioblastoma.

The chain combines TRBV4-3 with TRBJ2-5, with 7 positions matching TRBD2. CDR3 size: 15 residues. CDR1 is LGHNA, CDR2 YSLEER, per germline. Trimming took 0 bases from V and 4 from J; bases not matched to a gene: 5. The CDR3 DNA sequence: TGCGCCAGCAGCCAAGAAGGCAGGGAGGGAGAGACCCAGTACTTC. It translates to CASSQEGREGETQYF.

This chain connects TRBV18 to TRBJ2-1; possibly TRBD2 for D (6 bases). This CDR3 is built from 16 residues. The V end lost 4 bases, the J end lost 7 bases, and 20 bases lay between the germline ends. Germline CDR1 is KGHSH and CDR2 is LQKENI. The CDR3 spells CASSRNAGGGKNEQFF. In DNA form, the CDR3 reads TGTGCCAGCTCACGAAACGCCGGGGGAGGAAAGAATGAGCAGTTCTTC.

In its sample, this clone was seen a few times. The chain couples TRBV9 to TRBJ1-2, with D hard to call. Per germline, CDR1 SGDLS and CDR2 YYNGEE. V was cut by 4 bases and J by 5 bases, with 18 bases left in between. CDR3 length equals 15 residues. The chain's CDR3 is CASSRLGQASYGYTF. Here the CDR3 DNA reads TGTGCCAGCAGCCGACTAGGGCAGGCTTCGTATGGCTACACCTTC.

The V call is TRBV6-1, the J call TRBJ1-5; D not certain. The CDR3 runs to 15 residues. The germline gives CDR1 MNHNS, CDR2 SASEGT. V was shortened by 3 bases and J by 0 bases, with 9 bases between the two germline ends. The CDR3 DNA reads TGTGCCAGCAGTGAGCAGGCAAATAGCAATCAGCCCCAGCATTTT. Amino acids: CASSEQANSNQPQHF.

The gene calls are TRBV27 and TRBJ2-5; 7 nucleotides align to TRBD2. The end of the DNA aligns better with TRBJ2-7, so the J call may be wrong. Germline V gives CDR1 MNHEY, CDR2 SMNVEV (reference sequence). CDR3 length equals 16 residues. The CDR3 DNA reads TGTGCCAGCAGTTTAGTACGGGAGGTCGGCTCCTACGAGCAGTACTTC. It codes for CASSLVREVGSYEQYF.

This chain connects TRBV4-1 to TRBJ2-1; 8 positions match TRBD1. CDR3 length equals 17 residues. Germline V gives CDR1 MGHRA, CDR2 YSYEKL. The V and J ends lost 3 bases and 7 bases, in that order; junction bases with no gene match: 14. This chain's CDR3 is CASSQYGAGGYRNEQFF. The CDR3 region has the DNA TGCGCCAGCAGCCAGTACGGGGCAGGGGGCTATAGGAATGAGCAGTTCTTC.

This clone has just a few counts. The chain joins TRBV6-6 to TRBJ2-5; D not certain. The V end lost 6 bases, the J end lost 1 base, and 6 bases lay between the germline ends. This CDR3 contains 12 residues. The germline V gene encodes CDR1 MNHNY and CDR2 SVGAGI (reference sequence). The CDR3 DNA follows: TGTGCCAGCAGCCTGGCCCAAGAGACCCAGTACTTC. Translated, it gives CASSLAQETQYF.

This clone appeared a few times. The CDR3, as DNA: TGTGCCAGCTCACCACCCATGAACACTGAAGCTTTCTTT. The encoded protein is CASSPPMNTEAFF. The V call is TRBV18, the J call TRBJ1-1, with D unclear. The CDR3 is 13 residues long. The V and J ends lost 0 bases and 0 bases respectively, with 2 bases between them. The germline V gene has CDR1 KGHSH and CDR2 LQKENI.

This chain connects TRBV15 to TRBJ1-4; 7 positions agree with TRBD1. Trimming removed 4 bases from V and 7 bases from J; junction bases left unmatched: 9. CDR1 LNHNV and CDR2 YYDKDF come from the germline V gene (reference sequence). The CDR3 has 15 amino acids. The CDR3 DNA sequence: TGTGCCACCAGCATCCAACAGGGGTCTTTTGAAAAACTGTTTTTT. This gives the protein CATSIQQGSFEKLFF.

V gene TRBV7-3 combines with J gene TRBJ2-2, with TRBD1 matching 7 bases. Germline V CDR1 and CDR2: SGHTA, FQGTGA. Unmatched junction bases numbered 4, after V lost 1 base and J lost 5 bases. This CDR3 region has 15 residues. CDR3 loop: CASSLNAGGTGELFF. The CDR3 nucleotides are TGTGCCAGCAGCTTAAACGCAGGGGGAACCGGGGAGCTGTTTTTT.

This clone was found a few times. This chain links TRBV4-3 with TRBJ2-5; perhaps TRBD1 as D (6 bases). V lost 1 base to trimming and J lost 3 bases, with 12 bases between them. CDR1 LGHNA and CDR2 YSLEER come from the germline V gene. The CDR3 contains 15 residues. The DNA for the CDR3 is TGCGCCAGCAGCCAAGTGGTCGGGACAAAAGAGACCCAGTACTTC. As protein: CASSQVVGTKETQYF.

The chain employs TRBV1 and TRBJ2-5; TRBD2, the table's D call, was not compared with the DNA. TRBV1 is labeled a pseudogene. This CDR3 region has 17 residues. Here the CDR3 DNA reads TGCACCAGCAGCCTCAGGATACTAGCGGGGGTAGAAGAGACCCAGTACTTC. Its protein is CTSSLRILAGVEETQYF.

The V call is TRBV11-3, the J call TRBJ2-1; 11 bases match TRBD2. The CDR3 is 18 residues long. The V and J ends lost 2 bases and 4 bases, in that order; junction bases with no gene match: 10. CDR1 and CDR2 from the germline V gene are SGHNT and YENEEA. In DNA, the CDR3 is TGTGCCAGCAGCTTAAGGGTAGCGGGGGGGCCTGGATACAATGAGCAGTTCTTC. This sequence encodes CASSLRVAGGPGYNEQFF.

This chain joins TRBV4-2 and TRBJ2-7, with D hard to call. From germline, CDR1 is LGHNA and CDR2 YNFKEQ. V lost 0 bases, J lost 0 bases, and 6 bases lay in between. The CDR3 totals 14 residues. CDR3 loop: CASSQDTGSYEQYF. CDR3 sequence (DNA): TGTGCCAGCAGCCAAGACACGGGCTCCTACGAGCAGTACTTC.

V is TRBV28 and J is TRBJ2-7, with no clear D. Trimming took 4 bases from V and 2 from J, leaving 6 bases between them. CDR1 is MDHEN and CDR2 is SYDVKM in the germline V gene. The CDR3 loop spans 12 amino acids. In DNA, the CDR3 is TGTGCCAGCAGTTCCCGGGCCTACGAGCAGTACTTC. The encoded protein is CASSSRAYEQYF.